The 21 T cell receptor beta chains below were found in one sample sequenced in a study of patients and donors after allogeneic stem cell transplantation. MiXCR, applied by TCRdb to the RT-PCR reads, yields one record per CDR3 protein. The data contain about 160,000 distinct CDR3 sequences, about 36% of them singletons. The sequenced material came from blood, either unsorted or a sorted T cell fraction (not recorded which). The receptor set was obtained from a human donor who was either an allogeneic HSCT recipient or a stem cell or donor lymphocyte infusion donor (not recorded which). It is not recorded whose cells these are; they may come from a transplant donor.

V gene TRBV12-3 or TRBV12-4 combines with J gene TRBJ1-1; 8 bases agree with TRBD1. This CDR3 region has 15 residues. Trimming cost V 5 bases and J 3 bases; bases outside gene matches: 8. CDR3 DNA: TGTGCCAGCAGTGCGGCGACAGGGGTGTACACTGAAGCTTTCTTT. This sequence encodes CASSAATGVYTEAFF.

There are many counts of this clonotype. The chain uses TRBV7-9 and TRBJ1-5, with D possibly being TRBD1 (5 bases). Germline V gene lookup returns CDR1 SEHNR and CDR2 FQNEAQ (reference sequence). V dropped 6 bases and J dropped 4 bases, with 16 bases sitting between them. This CDR3 comprises 15 residues. The CDR3 spells CASRRDLVINQPQHF. The CDR3 DNA reads TGTGCCAGCAGGCGGGACCTAGTGATAAATCAGCCCCAGCATTTT. The whole variable domain, remainder taken from reference TRBV7-9 and TRBJ1-5, is DTGVSQNPRHKITKRGQNVTFRCDPISEHNRLYWYRQTLGQGPEFLTYFQNEAQLEKSRLLSDRFSAERPKGSFSTLEIQRTEQGDSAMYLCASRRDLVINQPQHFGDGTRLSIL.

This rearrangement joins TRBV18 to TRBJ2-3; tentative D call: TRBD2 (5 bases). Germline assignment: CDR1 KGHSH and CDR2 LQKENI. V was cut by 4 bases and J by 5 bases, with 13 bases left in between. This CDR3 is built from 14 residues. The CDR3 DNA sequence: TGTGCCAGCTCACGGGCGGGTGTAGGAGATACGCAGTATTTT. As protein: CASSRAGVGDTQYF.

The chain uses TRBV12-3 or TRBV12-4 and TRBJ1-5; D not resolved. V dropped 3 bases and J dropped 0 bases, with 6 bases sitting between them. The CDR3 consists of 14 residues. CDR3 coding DNA: TGTGCCAGCAGTTTTCTGATTAGCAATCAGCCCCAGCATTTT. It is translated as CASSFLISNQPQHF.

The chain recombines TRBV7-9 with TRBJ1-3; D gene uncertain. V was shortened by 4 bases and J by 2 bases, with 12 bases between the two germline ends. CDR1 and CDR2 from the germline V gene are SEHNR and FQNEAQ (reference sequence). The CDR3 contains 15 residues. DNA of the CDR3: TGTGCCAGCAGCTCGAAGGGAAGTCCTGGAAACACCATATATTTT. Its protein product is CASSSKGSPGNTIYF.

J is TRBJ2-2 and V is TRBV10-3; D is perhaps TRBD1 (5 bases). V was cut by 8 bases and J by 8 bases, with 12 bases left in between. CDR3 length: 12 amino acids. Germline V gene data show CDR1 as ENHRY and CDR2 as SYGVKD. The CDR3 nucleotides read TGTGCCATCGGACAAGCCCTGGGGGAGCTGTTTTTT. Translated: CAIGQALGELFF.

CDR3 bases: TGTGCCAGCAGTTTAACCCAGGGGGCATACGGAAACACCATATATTTT. Translation: CASSLTQGAYGNTIYF. This sequence joins TRBV12-3 or TRBV12-4 and TRBJ1-3; TRBD1 matches at 8 bases. V was clipped by 2 bases and J by 4 bases; unmatched bases: 7. This CDR3 comprises 16 residues.

The gene calls are TRBV29-1 and TRBJ2-3; a weak D match, TRBD2 (6 bases). CDR1 is SQVTM and CDR2 is ANQGSEA in the germline V gene. Trimming left V 4 bases short and J 1 base short, with 12 bases between. This CDR3 contains 14 residues. The CDR3 here is CSVVQRVRTDTQYF. CDR3 sequence (DNA): TGCAGCGTTGTCCAGCGGGTTCGCACAGATACGCAGTATTTT.

V and J are TRBV5-8 and TRBJ1-1; the D gene is possibly TRBD1 (6 bases). Germline V gives CDR1 SGHTS, CDR2 YDEGEE. The V and J ends lost 4 bases and 0 bases respectively, with 13 bases between them. This CDR3 is 15 amino acids long. The CDR3 loop is CASSVSGTLNTEAFF. CDR3 coding DNA: TGTGCCAGCAGCGTCTCCGGGACATTGAACACTGAAGCTTTCTTT.

This clonotype occurred many times. The chain uses TRBV6-1 and TRBJ1-1; no firm D call. This CDR3 contains 11 residues. V was trimmed by 3 bases and J by 6 bases, leaving 5 bases between them. The germline V gene has CDR1 MNHNS and CDR2 SASEGT. This chain's CDR3 is CASSDGSEAFF. CDR3 bases: TGTGCCAGCAGTGACGGGTCTGAAGCTTTCTTT.

This clonotype came up once. V usage is TRBV7-2 and J usage is TRBJ2-2; the D is unclear. The CDR3 extends over 15 amino acids. Trimming shortened V by 1 base and J by 1 base, and 7 bases separated the two germline ends. Germline values: CDR1 SGHTA, CDR2 FQGNSA. CDR3 DNA sequence: TGTGCCAGCAGCTTAGTTTCAGGGAACACCGGGGAGCTGTTTTTT. It codes for CASSLVSGNTGELFF.

The V call is TRBV6-5, the J call TRBJ1-1, with D maybe TRBD1 (6 bases). The CDR3 is made up of 12 amino acids. V was cut by 9 bases and J by 5 bases, with 13 bases left in between. Germline V gene sequence: CDR1 MNHEY, CDR2 SVGAGI. The CDR3 reads CARQGLKTEAFF. The CDR3 DNA reads as TGTGCCAGGCAGGGGCTAAAGACTGAAGCTTTCTTT.

This chain links TRBV7-9 with TRBJ1-2, with 10 positions matching TRBD1. Trimming cost V 3 bases and J 6 bases; bases outside gene matches: 7. The CDR3 is 15 amino acids. Germline loops: CDR1 SEHNR, CDR2 FQNEAQ (reference sequence). The CDR3 DNA is TGTGCCAGCAGCTTCCCCGGGACAGGGGTAGATGGCTACACCTTC. Amino acids: CASSFPGTGVDGYTF.

The chain couples TRBV15 to TRBJ1-4; D is possibly TRBD1 (5 bases). Germline V lookup: CDR1 LNHNV, CDR2 YYDKDF (reference sequence). This CDR3 is 14 amino acids long. V was clipped by 2 bases and J by 3 bases, with 7 bases between them. The CDR3 DNA sequence: TGTGCCACCAGCAGAAAACAGGCTAATGAAAAACTGTTTTTT. Protein product: CATSRKQANEKLFF.

The V call is TRBV6-1, the J call TRBJ1-1; no clear D. The V end was cut by 3 bases, the J end by 4 bases, with 15 bases between. The CDR3 length is 15 residues. The germline V gene encodes CDR1 MNHNS and CDR2 SASEGT. CDR3 in amino acids: CASSEDPGGTTEAFF. DNA of the CDR3: TGTGCCAGCAGTGAGGACCCCGGCGGAACCACTGAAGCTTTCTTT.

This clonotype was counted only a few times. The rearrangement joins TRBV6-1 to TRBJ1-5, with 9 bases aligning to TRBD1. Unmatched junction bases numbered 5, after V lost 5 bases and J lost 6 bases. Germline V gene data show CDR1 as MNHNS and CDR2 as SASEGT. The CDR3 has 14 residues. The CDR3 spells CASSPRDRVQPQHF. CDR3 nucleotide sequence: TGTGCCAGCAGTCCCCGGGACAGGGTTCAGCCCCAGCATTTT.

This clonotype was counted a few times. The chain has TRBV7-2 and TRBJ2-3, with a possible D match to TRBD1 (5 bases). Germline V CDR1 and CDR2: SGHTA, FQGNSA. Trimming took off 7 bases at V and 6 bases at J, with 11 bases between the two ends. This CDR3 region has 12 residues. The CDR3 sequence: CASTRTSDTQYF. The DNA for the CDR3 is TGTGCCAGCACCCGGACAAGTGATACGCAGTATTTT. Complete variable domain (other parts from reference TRBV7-2 and TRBJ2-3): GAGVSQSPSNKVTEKGKDVELRCDPISGHTALYWYRQSLGQGLEFLIYFQGNSAPDKSGLPSDRFSAERTGGSVSTLTIQRTQQEDSAVYLCASTRTSDTQYFGPGTRLTVL.

This clonotype has just a few counts. The chain couples TRBV6-6 to TRBJ1-1; possible D gene TRBD1, 6 bases. Germline CDR1 MNHNY, CDR2 SVGAGI (reference sequence). The CDR3 sequence is 16 residues long. Trimming stripped 6 bases from V and 1 base from J, with 18 bases between. CDR3 protein: CASSIGQSYSNTEAFF. For the CDR3, the DNA is TGTGCCAGCAGCATCGGACAGTCCTATTCGAACACTGAAGCTTTCTTT.

This clonotype was counted a few times. V and J are TRBV10-3 and TRBJ1-2; 9 bases match TRBD1. After removal of 6 bases from V and 6 bases from J, the junction contained 5 bases not matched to a gene. CDR3 length: 13 residues. CDR1 is ENHRY, CDR2 SYGVKD, per germline. The CDR3 region has the DNA TGTGCCATCAGCGAGGACAGGGGAAATGGCTACACCTTC. This sequence encodes CAISEDRGNGYTF.

The V and J genes are TRBV29-1 and TRBJ2-4; D unresolved. Germline lookup yields CDR1 SQVTM and CDR2 ANQGSEA. The length of the CDR3 is 14 residues. V dropped 4 bases and J dropped 8 bases, with 18 bases sitting between them. CDR3 sequence (DNA): TGCAGCGTTGGTCTAGGGCTTGCGGTCGACATTCAGTACTTC. Translation gives CSVGLGLAVDIQYF.

This clonotype came up a few times. The genes are TRBV28 and TRBJ2-7, with TRBD2 matching 8 bases. Trimming removed 7 bases from V and 2 bases from J; junction bases left unmatched: 7. There are 14 residues in the CDR3. The germline V gene encodes CDR1 MDHEN and CDR2 SYDVKM. CDR3 in amino acids: CASTTAGDAYEQYF. The CDR3 nucleotides are TGTGCCAGCACAACAGCGGGGGACGCCTACGAGCAGTACTTC.